A selection of T cell receptor beta chains follows, all from one sample in a study of cytomegalovirus exposure and HLA in healthy donors. Some clones are missing from TCRdb's copy, which holds only in-frame ones; the method was immunoSEQ multiplex PCR. The table records some 100,000 clones, roughly 71% of them present only once. Sequencing was done on a sample of PBMCs. These receptor sequences come from a woman between 18 and 30 years old in good health and CMV-seropositive. The CDR3 runs from the conserved cysteine through the conserved F or W. A D gene is named only where the DNA matches it firmly. For some rows the clone size is stated as once, few or many, or as a class when expanded; others skip it.

len	abundance	v_gene	d_gene	j_gene	CDR3nt	CDR3aa
17	few	TRBV4-2	TRBD1	TRBJ2-3	TGTGCCAGCAGCCCGAATGGGCGCGACAGGGGCACAGATACGCAGTATTTT	CASSPNGRDRGTDTQYF
13	-	TRBV18	-	TRBJ2-1	TGTGCCAGCTCACCCCGACTTGACAATGAGCAGTTCTTC	CASSPRLDNEQFF
14	-	TRBV30	TRBD1	TRBJ1-5	TGTGCCTGGGGGACAGGGCCCGGGTTGATGCCCCAGCATTTT	CAWGTGPGLMPQHF
16	-	TRBV15	-	TRBJ2-5	TGTGCCACCAGCAGAGTGGAGGGGGCCCTTGGGCAGACCCAGTACTTC	CATSRVEGALGQTQYF
15	-	TRBV19	-	TRBJ2-7	TGTGCCAGTAGTTCCCGCGGGGGCCCGTCCTACGAGCAGTACTTC	CASSSRGGPSYEQYF
13	-	TRBV6-6	TRBD1	TRBJ1-2	TGTGCCAGCAGTGGGACAGTCAACTATGGCTACACCTTC	CASSGTVNYGYTF
14	-	TRBV11-1	-	TRBJ1-1	TGTGCCAGCAGCCCCGGCGGGGTCCCCACTGAAGCTTTCTTT	CASSPGGVPTEAFF
17	once	TRBV21-1	-	TRBJ2-7	TGTGCCAGCAGCAAAGTGGGGAAGACAGGGAGGTCCTACGAGCAGTACTTC	CASSKVGKTGRSYEQYF
15	-	TRBV6-5	TRBD1	TRBJ2-1	TGTGCCAGCAGCCGGACAGGGGGCACCTACAATGAGCAGTTCTTC	CASSRTGGTYNEQFF
12	-	TRBV7-2	-	TRBJ1-1	TGTGCCAGCTCCCGGGTGAACACTGAAGCTTTCTTT	CASSRVNTEAFF
16	-	TRBV7-2	TRBD2	TRBJ2-3	TGTGCCAGCAGCCCGCAGTGGGGCGGGAGAACAGATACGCAGTATTTT	CASSPQWGGRTDTQYF
15	-	TRBV9	TRBD2	TRBJ2-5	TGTGCCAGCAGCTACAGCGGGGGGGGTGGAGAGACCCAGTACTTC	CASSYSGGGGETQYF
15	-	TRBV19	TRBD2	TRBJ2-3	TGTGCCAGTACCCGGACTAGCGGGGGGTTAAATACGCAGTATTTT	CASTRTSGGLNTQYF
11	-	TRBV18	-	TRBJ2-6	TGTGCCAGTTCGGGGGCCAACGTCCTGACTTTC	CASSGANVLTF
16	-	TRBV6-1	TRBD2	TRBJ2-5	TGTGCCAGCAGTGAAGTTCCAGCGGGGTTACGGGAGACCCAGTACTTC	CASSEVPAGLRETQYF
13	-	TRBV5-6	-	TRBJ2-1	TGTGCCACCGGGGTAAATCTATACAATGAGCAGTTCTTC	CATGVNLYNEQFF
14	-	TRBV7-2	-	TRBJ2-1	TGTGCCAGCAGCTTAGTTAACGGGTGGAATGAGCAGTTCTTC	CASSLVNGWNEQFF
14	-	TRBV7-2	TRBD2	TRBJ2-2	TGTGCCAGCAGCGGGGGGGTTAACACCGGGGAGCTGTTTTTT	CASSGGVNTGELFF
11	-	TRBV20-1	-	TRBJ2-3	TGCAGTGCTAGAGTTCTAGATACGCAGTATTTT	CSARVLDTQYF
12	-	TRBV30	-	TRBJ2-7	TGTGCCTGGAGTGGCGGAGGTAACGAGCAGTACTTC	CAWSGGGNEQYF
11	-	TRBV20-1	-	TRBJ2-3	TGCAGTGCTAGGATAGGACAAGAGCAGTATTTT	CSARIGQEQYF
12	-	TRBV5-4	-	TRBJ2-3	TGTGCCAGCAGCTTTTTAACAGATACGCAGTATTTT	CASSFLTDTQYF
18	-	TRBV28	TRBD2	TRBJ2-7	TGTGCCAGCAGTTCGCCGTGGACTAGCGGGAACCGCTCCTACGAGCAGTACTTC	CASSSPWTSGNRSYEQYF
13	-	TRBV11-2	-	TRBJ2-7	TGTGCCAGTGCGGGATTCGGAGCCTACGAGCAGTACTTC	CASAGFGAYEQYF
14	-	TRBV5-1	-	TRBJ2-7	TGCGCCAGCAGCTTGCCCGGACTCCCCTACGAGCAGTACTTC	CASSLPGLPYEQYF
15	-	TRBV4-3	-	TRBJ1-4	TGCGCCAGCAGCCAGTGGGGGACGGGGGATGAAAAACTGTTTTTT	CASSQWGTGDEKLFF
15	few	TRBV11-2	TRBD1	TRBJ2-7	TGTGCCAGCAGCTTAGATCATGGCAGGGGGCGCGAGCAGTACTTC	CASSLDHGRGREQYF
15	-	TRBV12-5	TRBD1	TRBJ1-2	TGTGCTACCACTCGGGACAGCCTTCTCGGCTATGGCTACACCTTC	CATTRDSLLGYGYTF
16	-	TRBV7-2	TRBD2	TRBJ2-7	TGTGCCAGCAGCCAAACACGGACTAGCTTTTCGGACGAGCAGTACTTC	CASSQTRTSFSDEQYF
15	-	TRBV7-3	-	TRBJ2-3	TGTGCCAGCAGCTTCATGGGACTCCAGGGGGGTACGCAGTATTTT	CASSFMGLQGGTQYF
15	few	TRBV4-3	TRBD2	TRBJ2-5	TGCGCCAGCAGCCAAGCAGTAGCGGGGCAAGAGACCCAGTACTTC	CASSQAVAGQETQYF
15	-	TRBV6-5	TRBD1	TRBJ1-1	TGTGCCAGCGTGTACAGGGGATTGGGTCGGACTGAAGCTTTCTTT	CASVYRGLGRTEAFF
12	-	TRBV19	-	TRBJ1-1	TGTGCCAGTAGTAACGTTGCCGGGGAAGCTTTCTTT	CASSNVAGEAFF
14	-	TRBV5-4	-	TRBJ2-5	TGTGCCAGCAGCTTCTTTTGGGGCTCGGGTGAGCAGTACTTC	CASSFFWGSGEQYF
14	once	TRBV2	-	TRBJ1-6	TGTGCCAGCAGTGAGGGGCGGGGTAATTCACCCCTCCACTTT	CASSEGRGNSPLHF
14	-	TRBV27	-	TRBJ2-5	TGTGCCAGCAGTTTTAGGGGCTTCCAAGAGACCCAGTACTTC	CASSFRGFQETQYF
15	-	TRBV14	-	TRBJ1-1	TGTGCCAGCAGCCAAGTGCAGGCCATGAACACTGAAGCTTTCTTT	CASSQVQAMNTEAFF
15	-	TRBV29-1	TRBD2	TRBJ2-1	TGCAGCGTTGGCGGACTAGCGGAGTCCTACAATGAGCAGTTCTTC	CSVGGLAESYNEQFF
16	few	TRBV6-4	TRBD1	TRBJ2-1	TGTGCCAGCAGTGACTCCGGGACAGGGGGCCCCAATGAGCAGTTCTTC	CASSDSGTGGPNEQFF
16	-	TRBV7-3	TRBD2	TRBJ2-3	TGTGCCAGCAGCTTATTTAGCGGGGGGGGCACAGATACGCAGTATTTT	CASSLFSGGGTDTQYF
15	-	TRBV19	-	TRBJ1-5	TGTGCCAGTATAAACCGACAGGTTATGAATCAGCCCCAGCATTTT	CASINRQVMNQPQHF
16	-	TRBV19	TRBD1	TRBJ2-7	TGTGCCAGTAGTGTCCTCCCGGGACAGGCTTCCCACGAGCAGTACTTC	CASSVLPGQASHEQYF
16	-	TRBV9	TRBD2	TRBJ2-3	TGTGCCAGCAGCGTAGCTCCCGGGAGGGCCTTAGATACGCAGTATTTT	CASSVAPGRALDTQYF
15	-	TRBV19	-	TRBJ1-5	TGTGCCAGTAGTCGCCAGGGCGGGGGTTATCAGCCCCAGCATTTT	CASSRQGGGYQPQHF
16	-	TRBV9	TRBD1	TRBJ1-2	TGTGCCAGCAGCCGATCGGGACAGGGGGTGAACTATGGCTACACCTTC	CASSRSGQGVNYGYTF
13	-	TRBV14	-	TRBJ2-7	TGTGCCAGCAGCGACGGGGTTAGCTACGAGCAGTACTTC	CASSDGVSYEQYF
16	-	TRBV5-6	TRBD2	TRBJ2-3	TGTGCCAGCAGCTTGGTCCCGGGGGGATTCACAGATACGCAGTATTTT	CASSLVPGGFTDTQYF
13	-	TRBV7-2	-	TRBJ2-5	TGTGCCAGCAGCTTGGGCAGGCAAGAGACCCAGTACTTC	CASSLGRQETQYF